The 6 T cell receptor beta chains listed next were all sequenced from one sample in a study of shared clonotypes between healthy human individuals. Clones were sequenced by immunoSEQ multiplex PCR, and TCRdb holds only the in-frame ones, with some missing. The sample gives some 470,000 clones, 70% to 80% of which show up once; roughly 13% is in the top ten. The sample was PBMCs. The source of these receptors is a woman in her 40s in good health. Some clones in this sample may be carry-over from other donors' samples.

This clone has a handful of counts. Additional DNA sequences in this sample encode the identical CDR3. The chain combines TRBV7-3 with TRBJ2-2; unclear D gene. V lost 5 bases, J lost 1 base, and 8 bases lay in between. CDR1 is SGHTA and CDR2 is FQGTGA in the germline V gene. The CDR3 extends over 14 amino acids. CDR3 sequence reads: CASSLDWNTGELFF. CDR3 DNA sequence: TGTGCCAGCAGCCTAGACTGGAACACCGGGGAGCTGTTTTTT.

The chain recombines TRBV19 with TRBJ2-7, with 9 bases identical to TRBD2. Trimming cost V 3 bases and J 3 bases; bases outside gene matches: 9. The CDR3 spans 16 residues. Germline CDR1 LNHDA, CDR2 SQIVND (reference sequence). This CDR3 is CASSISWTSAGYEQYF. CDR3 sequence (DNA): TGTGCCAGTAGTATTTCCTGGACTAGCGCAGGCTACGAGCAGTACTTC.

This clone was recorded at least ten times. The chain uses TRBV28 and TRBJ1-5; perhaps TRBD1 as D (6 bases). This CDR3 region has 15 residues. Germline V CDR1 and CDR2: MDHEN, SYDVKM. The ends were cut back, 6 bases at V and 7 bases at J, with 19 bases in the middle. Written as DNA, the CDR3 is TGTGCCAGCAGACCCCCGCGGGGGGGCGGCCAGCCCCAGCATTTT. Encoded protein: CASRPPRGGGQPQHF.

The J gene is TRBJ1-2, the V gene TRBV11-3; 10 nucleotides line up with TRBD1. Germline CDR1 reads SGHNT; CDR2 reads YENEEA. CDR3 length equals 17 residues. Trimming removed 5 bases from V and 5 bases from J; junction bases left unmatched: 14. In nucleotides, the CDR3 is TGTGCCAGCAGCACTTTAACCTCCATGGGACAGGGGTATGGCTACACCTTC. Amino acid sequence: CASSTLTSMGQGYGYTF.

The rearrangement joins TRBV18 to TRBJ2-6; the D gene is possibly TRBD2 (6 bases). Germline assignment: CDR1 KGHSH and CDR2 LQKENI. Trimming cost V 3 bases and J 0 bases, with 12 bases left between them. The CDR3 is made up of 17 amino acids. Written as DNA, the CDR3 is TGTGCCAGCTCACCTCTGCGGGGAGTCTCTGGGGCCAACGTCCTGACTTTC. Translating gives CASSPLRGVSGANVLTF.

CDR3 sequence: CASSRGGTGNQPQHF. The CDR3 nucleotides read TGTGCCAGTAGTCGGGGGGGGACGGGGAATCAGCCCCAGCATTTT. This chain uses TRBV19 with TRBJ1-5, with a weak D call TRBD1 (5 bases). The CDR3 covers 15 residues. Trimming took off 5 bases at V and 4 bases at J, with 15 bases between the two ends. Germline CDR1 is LNHDA and CDR2 is SQIVND (reference sequence).